This is a list of T cell receptor beta chains from one sample in a study of CD8 T cells in Susac syndrome. Using its own MiXCR run on the immunoSEQ multiplex PCR reads, TCRdb lists one record per CDR3 protein. The sample holds about 250,000 distinct CDR3 sequences, 85% to 95% seen once. Sample: CD4+ T cells from PBMCs. All receptors derive from a human donor with multiple sclerosis. The CDR3 runs from the conserved cysteine through the conserved F or W. A D gene is named only where the DNA matches it firmly. The size of a clone is reported for some rows only, either as once, few or many, or as a class for expanded clones.

>TRBV5-4|TRBJ2-1|NA|NA
TGTGCCTTGACACGGGACTCGGCTGGAGAGCAGTTCTTC
CALTRDSAGEQFF
>TRBV29-1|TRBJ1-1|NA|NA
TGCAGCGTTGAACGGGGCTTGAACACTGAAGCTTTCTTT
CSVERGLNTEAFF
>TRBV11-2|TRBJ1-5|NA|NA
TGTGCCAGCAGCTTAGATCGCAAGGCCGGCGGCAATCAGCCCCAGCATTTT
CASSLDRKAGGNQPQHF
>TRBV28|TRBJ2-6|TRBD1|few
TGTGCCAGCAATCTAGGACAGGGGAAACCTCTGGATGAAGTCCTGACTTTC
CASNLGQGKPLDEVLTF
>TRBV20-1|TRBJ1-1|NA|NA
TGCAGTGCTCCCACAAACGGGCGCACTGAAGCTTTCTTT
CSAPTNGRTEAFF
>TRBV10-3|TRBJ2-5|TRBD2|NA
TGTGCCATCAGCGGGGGGTCACCAGGGGAGACCCAGTACTTC
CAISGGSPGETQYF
>TRBV7-3|TRBJ1-3|NA|NA
TGTGCCAGCAGCTGGGGGGGACCTGGAAACACCATATATTTT
CASSWGGPGNTIYF
>TRBV15|TRBJ2-6|NA|NA
TGTGCCACCAGCAGAGATCGGGGGACTGGGGCCAACGTCCTGACTTTC
CATSRDRGTGANVLTF
>TRBV3-1|TRBJ2-2|TRBD2|NA
TGTGCCAGCAGCCAAGCAGTTCCTAGCGGGGGCACCGGGGAGCTGTTTTTT
CASSQAVPSGGTGELFF
>TRBV10-1|TRBJ2-5|TRBD2|NA
TGCGCCAGCAGTGAGATGACTAGCGGGGCGGAGACCCAGTACTTC
CASSEMTSGAETQYF
>TRBV29-1|TRBJ2-5|TRBD1|NA
TGCAGCGTTGAGACAGGGGAGACCCAGTACTTC
CSVETGETQYF
>TRBV29-1|TRBJ2-2|TRBD2|NA
TGCAGCGTTGAGCGGGGGGCCGGACGGGACGGGGAGCTGTTTTTT
CSVERGAGRDGELFF
>TRBV7-9|TRBJ1-6|TRBD1|NA
TGTGCCAGCAGCTCAGATATACAGGGGGGTAATTCACCCCTCCACTTT
CASSSDIQGGNSPLHF
>TRBV4-2|TRBJ2-3|NA|NA
TGTGCCAGCAGCCAAGATCGAACCACAGATACGCAGTATTTT
CASSQDRTTDTQYF
>TRBV19|TRBJ1-4|NA|NA
TGTGCCAGTAGCCCCCCCGGGGCCTGGGCTAATGAAAAACTGTTTTTT
CASSPPGAWANEKLFF
>TRBV6-2/TRBV6-3|TRBJ2-5|NA|once
TGTGCCAGCACCGACTGGACAGTCCGAGAGACCCAGTACTTC
CASTDWTVRETQYF
>TRBV6-2/TRBV6-3|TRBJ2-1|NA|NA
TGTGCCAGCAGTTACCCCCATCAGGGACGGACTGGGAAGGAGCAGTTCTTC
CASSYPHQGRTGKEQFF
>TRBV7-8|TRBJ1-4|NA|once
TGTGCCAGCAGCTTAGGGGCCGGGACGGTGAATGAAAAACTGTTTTTT
CASSLGAGTVNEKLFF
>TRBV7-2|TRBJ2-3|TRBD1|NA
TGTGCCAGCAGCTCCGAGGGGGACAGGGGGACTACGCAGTATTTT
CASSSEGDRGTTQYF
>TRBV11-2|TRBJ2-7|TRBD1|NA
TGTGCCAGCAGCTTAGAAGGGACAGCTGGCTCCTACGAGCAGTACTTC
CASSLEGTAGSYEQYF
>TRBV4-1|TRBJ1-1|TRBD1|once
TGCGCCAGCAGTCTTGAAGACAGGGCGAACACTGAAGCTTTCTTT
CASSLEDRANTEAFF
>TRBV5-1|TRBJ1-1|NA|NA
TGCGCCAGCAGCTTGGGCATGACAATTGTGAACACTGAAGCTTTCTTT
CASSLGMTIVNTEAFF
>TRBV6-1|TRBJ1-6|NA|once
TGTGCCAGCACCCCAAAAGACAGACCTTATTCACCCCTCCACTTT
CASTPKDRPYSPLHF
>TRBV5-6|TRBJ2-5|NA|NA
TGTGCCAGCAGCTTTTGGGGGGAGACCCAGTACTTC
CASSFWGETQYF
>TRBV20-1|TRBJ2-3|NA|NA
TGCAGTGTCCGAGCGGACACAGATACGCAGTATTTT
CSVRADTDTQYF
>TRBV6-1|TRBJ2-2|TRBD1|NA
TGTGCCAGCAGTGAAGGACAGGGGCCCGGGGAGCTGTTTTTT
CASSEGQGPGELFF
>TRBV9|TRBJ2-3|TRBD2|NA
TGTGCCAGCAGCGTACGGGCCGTAGCGGGAGGCACAGATACGCAGTATTTT
CASSVRAVAGGTDTQYF
>TRBV14|TRBJ1-4|NA|few
TGTGCCAGCAGCCAAGGCGGGACACCTCTACCTAAGGAAAAACTGTTTTTT
CASSQGGTPLPKEKLFF
>TRBV9|TRBJ1-2|NA|NA
TGTGCCAGCAGCGTAGGGGGTGACAGGACCTATGGCTACACCTTC
CASSVGGDRTYGYTF